These 21 T cell receptor beta chains share one sample of origin, sequenced in a study of T cells in Graves' hyperthyroidism and ophthalmopathy. RNA transcripts provided the source from which TCR beta CDR3 regions were amplified. Primed by the HTBI set, a first-round RT-PCR was run on the TCR CDR3. Via MiXCR, TCRdb re-called the multiplex PCR reads, giving one row per CDR3 protein. There are 560,000 or so distinct CDR3 sequences in the sample; roughly 50% occur only once, and 6.5% to 9% lies in the top ten. Sequencing used peripheral blood or thyroid tissue (not recorded which). These receptors were taken from a woman aged 18-30 years with Graves' hyperthyroidism.

Points on this clonotype: A much more abundant neighbour one base away suggests this may be a read error. The gene calls are TRBV7-2 and TRBJ1-4; D not resolved. This CDR3 spans 14 amino acids. The germline gives CDR1 SGHTA, CDR2 FQGNSA. This chain's CDR3 is CASSPRLHEEKLVF. Here the CDR3 DNA reads TGCGCCAGCAGCCCCCGCCTTCACGAGGAAAAACTGGTTTTT. Looking up the rest from reference TRBV7-2 and TRBJ1-4 gives the full variable domain: GAGVSQSPSNKVTEKGKDVELRCDPISGHTALYWYRQSLGQGLEFLIYFQGNSAPDKSGLPSDRFSAERTGGSVSTLTIQRTQQEDSAVYLCASSPRLHEEKLVFGSGTQLSVL.

This chain links TRBV7-8 with TRBJ2-7, with D unclear. CDR3 size: 14 residues. V gave up 3 bases and J gave up 1 base, with 10 bases separating them. The germline V gene has CDR1 SGHVS and CDR2 FQNEAQ. CDR3 DNA sequence: TGTGCCAGCAGCTTCCGGACGGAGTCCTACGAGCAGTACTTC. It codes for CASSFRTESYEQYF.

In this sample, this clonotype turned up many times. The chain employs TRBV7-9 and TRBJ1-2; D uncertain. The germline CDR1 and CDR2 sequences are SEHNR and FQNEAQ (reference sequence). The CDR3 is made up of 12 amino acids. V was trimmed by 3 bases and J by 4 bases, leaving 6 bases between them. DNA of the CDR3: TGTGCCAGCAGCTTTGCCTTCTATGGCTACACCTTC. Translated, it gives CASSFAFYGYTF.

The chain has TRBV14 and TRBJ2-7, with 8 positions matching TRBD1. Germline CDR1 and CDR2: SGHDN and FVKESK. The CDR3 contains 14 residues. V was clipped by 6 bases and J by 3 bases; unmatched bases: 7. The CDR3 protein is CASSTDRVDYEQYF. As DNA, the CDR3 is TGTGCCAGCAGTACGGACAGGGTAGACTACGAGCAGTACTTC.

This clonotype was recorded a few times. The chain uses TRBV12-3 or TRBV12-4 and TRBJ2-5; D not resolved. The V end lost 1 base, the J end lost 7 bases, and 10 bases lay between the germline ends. This CDR3 is built from 13 residues. CDR3 DNA sequence: TGTGCCAGCAGTTTAGGGCTAAAGGGGACCCAGTACTTC. Its protein is CASSLGLKGTQYF.

The CDR3 DNA is TGTGCCTCAGCTTGGCAGCTCGGAACTGAAGCTTTCTTT. Residues: CASAWQLGTEAFF. The chain joins TRBV11-1 to TRBJ1-1, with D hard to call. The length of the CDR3 is 13 residues. Germline CDR1 reads SGHAT; CDR2 reads FQDESV (reference sequence). V lost 11 bases and J 5 bases, leaving 18 bases between the germline ends.

The chain combines TRBV11-2 with TRBJ1-4; D possibly corresponds to TRBD1 (5 bases). Germline lookup yields CDR1 SGHAT and CDR2 FQNNGV. The CDR3 extends over 15 amino acids. The ends were cut back, 6 bases at V and 5 bases at J, with 16 bases in the middle. Written as DNA, the CDR3 is TGTGCCAGCAGTCCCGGGTGGGGGTCGAATGAAAAACTGTTTTTT. Translated: CASSPGWGSNEKLFF.

This clonotype has a handful of counts. The chain combines TRBV24-1 with TRBJ2-2; 11 bases align to TRBD2. This CDR3 is 13 amino acids long. V was pared by 11 bases and J by 5 bases, with 3 bases of the junction left unmatched. Germline V gives CDR1 KGHDR, CDR2 SFDVKD. The CDR3, as DNA: TGTGCCAGTAGACTAGCGGGAACCGGGGAGCTGTTTTTT. As protein: CASRLAGTGELFF.

This chain connects TRBV2 to TRBJ2-7, with 10 bases fitting TRBD1. In germline, CDR1 is SNHLY, CDR2 FYNNEI. V shed 7 bases and J 4 bases; nucleotides not matched to a gene: 4. The CDR3 is made up of 13 amino acids. CDR3 bases: TGTGCCAGCATTGGACAGGGGGAGTACGAGCAGTACTTC. Its translation: CASIGQGEYEQYF.

The chain uses TRBV29-1 and TRBJ2-5; D possibly corresponds to TRBD2 (5 bases). Trimming left V 6 bases short and J 6 bases short, with 32 bases between. The CDR3 has 18 amino acids. CDR1 and CDR2 (germline): SQVTM, ANQGSEA. The CDR3 spells CSVEKNQRWERKGKTQYF. CDR3 sequence (DNA): TGCAGCGTCGAAAAGAACCAGCGGTGGGAGCGGAAGGGAAAGACCCAGTACTTC.

This clonotype was observed a handful of times. V usage is TRBV2 and J usage is TRBJ1-4; 8 bases line up with TRBD1. Germline V gives CDR1 SNHLY, CDR2 FYNNEI. The CDR3 length is 14 residues. CDR3 sequence reads: CAQTGALTNEKLFF. CDR3 in DNA: TGTGCTCAGACAGGGGCTTTGACTAATGAAAAACTGTTTTTT.

The chain joins TRBV7-8 to TRBJ2-5; TRBD2 matches at 7 bases. There are 15 residues in the CDR3. J was trimmed by 1 base and V by 3 bases; bases with no gene match: 5. Germline CDR1 reads SGHVS; CDR2 reads FQNEAQ. The CDR3 loop reads CASSFEVAGQETQYF. The CDR3 nucleotides read TGTGCCAGCAGCTTCGAGGTAGCGGGCCAAGAGACCCAGTACTTC.

The chain uses TRBV19 and TRBJ2-7; D not certain. The CDR3 sequence is 13 residues long. Germline lookup yields CDR1 LNHDA and CDR2 SQIVND (reference sequence). Trimming cost V 9 bases and J 6 bases, with 18 bases left between them. CDR3 bases: TGTGCCAGCAGTTTACGCGGCTTGGGCGAGCAGTACTTC. This encodes CASSLRGLGEQYF.

This clonotype occurred a few times. The chain recombines TRBV7-2 with TRBJ2-5; perhaps D is TRBD1 or TRBD2 (5 bases each). The CDR3 length is 15 residues. Deletions cut 7 bases from V and 4 bases from J, with 19 bases between. CDR1 is SGHTA, CDR2 FQGNSA, per germline. CDR3 nucleotides: TGTGCCAGCACGCAAGGGGCTAGCCGGGGAGAGACCCAGTACTTC. Its translation: CASTQGASRGETQYF.

This clonotype showed up just a few times. V gene TRBV10-3 combines with J gene TRBJ2-7; D is possibly TRBD1 (6 bases). Germline values: CDR1 ENHRY, CDR2 SYGVKD. The CDR3 has 15 amino acids. V gave up 2 bases and J gave up 4 bases, with 15 bases separating them. CDR3 nucleotide sequence: TGTGCCATCAGTGAGGGGGGCCTACAGGATTACGAGCAGTACTTC. Its translation is CAISEGGLQDYEQYF.

V and J are TRBV25-1 and TRBJ2-7; 13 bases fit TRBD2. V trimming: 6 bases; J trimming: 6 bases; junction bases outside the gene matches: 17. The V gene's germline CDR1 is MGHDK and CDR2 SYGVNS. The CDR3 contains 18 residues. The CDR3 sequence is CASRSPGTSGVRSIEQYF. For the CDR3, the DNA is TGTGCCAGCAGGTCCCCCGGGACTAGCGGGGTAAGGTCGATCGAGCAGTACTTC.

V gene TRBV20-1 combines with J gene TRBJ1-2; possibly TRBD1 for D (5 bases). Germline V CDR1 and CDR2: DFQATT, SNEGSKA (reference sequence). The CDR3 loop spans 11 amino acids. The V and J ends lost 1 base and 11 bases respectively, with 11 bases between them. CDR3 region: CSARGDGIYTF. CDR3 bases: TGCAGTGCTAGAGGGGACGGTATTTACACCTTC.

This clonotype was seen at least ten times. This chain joins TRBV7-6 and TRBJ1-5; D unclear. CDR3 size: 14 residues. V was cut by 3 bases and J by 0 bases, with 6 bases left in between. Germline values: CDR1 SGHVS, CDR2 FNYEAQ. The CDR3 region is CASSLPGSNQPQHF. The CDR3 DNA is TGTGCCAGCAGCTTGCCAGGTAGCAATCAGCCCCAGCATTTT.

The V and J genes are TRBV9 and TRBJ2-7, with a tentative D call TRBD2 (6 bases). Deletions cut 4 bases from V and 3 bases from J, with 14 bases between. The CDR3 has 14 amino acids. The germline gives CDR1 SGDLS, CDR2 YYNGEE. CDR3 sequence: CASSPGDSGYEQYF. The CDR3 region has the DNA TGTGCCAGCAGCCCAGGAGATAGCGGCTACGAGCAGTACTTC.

The genes are TRBV20-1 and TRBJ1-5; 7 bases are a match to TRBD1. CDR1 DFQATT and CDR2 SNEGSKA come from the germline V gene (reference sequence). The length of the CDR3 is 17 residues. Unmatched junction bases numbered 9, after V lost 1 base and J lost 0 bases. The CDR3 bases are TGCAGTGCTAGAGCGGGACAGCGAAAGTATAGCAATCAGCCCCAGCATTTT. Protein sequence: CSARAGQRKYSNQPQHF.

Many counts were recorded for this clonotype. The rearrangement uses TRBV29-1 and TRBJ2-2, with no clear D. This CDR3 region has 12 residues. Germline V gene sequence: CDR1 SQVTM, CDR2 ANQGSEA. The V end was cut by 4 bases, the J end by 4 bases, with 7 bases between. CDR3 DNA sequence: TGCAGCGTTGTGTGGGGCACCGGGGAGCTGTTTTTT. Protein sequence: CSVVWGTGELFF.